This record looks at one T cell receptor beta chain sequence and its context. The CDR3 has 15 residues. Per the germline V gene, CDR1 is LGHNA and CDR2 is YSLEER. Trimming took 1 base from V and 3 from J; bases not matched to a gene: 5. The record originates from a study of blood T cell repertoires in COVID-19. Study overall: COVID-19 samples from acute and convalescent phases originated in the United States, Italy and Spain. The cDNA or gDNA used as material had been derived from T cells, B-cell-depleted T cells, or PBMCs.

In the source study's methods: Quantification of nucleated cells was approximated via reference gene primer amplification. TCRdb keeps only in-frame clones here, not all; method: immunoSEQ multiplex PCR. The V and J calls and clone size are taken from that table; D and trimming were inferred from the DNA. The table shows around 140,000 clones, with roughly 78% occurring only once. The clonotype comes from a human donor with acute or convalescent COVID-19. The donor label of this sample is uncertain. The chain joins TRBV4-3 to TRBJ2-7, with TRBD2 matching 8 bases. Specimen: peripheral blood. CDR3 protein: CASSQAPGGRYEQYF. The CDR3 DNA reads TGCGCCAGCAGCCAAGCCCCGGGGGGGCGCTACGAGCAGTACTTC.